Following are 10 T cell receptor beta chains from one sample sequenced in a study of vaccination and CD4 T cells after COVID-19. The antigens of these receptors remain unknown. Treatment indicated: roughly ten-day PBMC culture with coronavirus spike peptide pools or control peptides (ViraFEST assay). Cultured CD4+ T cell DNA was sequenced using the Oncomine TCR Beta short-read assay. TCRdb independently ran MiXCR on the PCR reads; one entry per CDR3 protein. There are 11,000 or so distinct CDR3 sequences in the sample; around 55% occur only once, and more than 9.5% lies in the top ten. The source material was CD4+ T cells from blood, cultured in vitro. The receptors originated from a human donor who had recovered from COVID-19.

By its share, this clonotype is medium-sized. The chain combines TRBV20-1 with TRBJ1-5, with D possibly TRBD1 on 6 matching bases. Germline CDR1 reads DFQATT; CDR2 reads SNEGSKA (reference sequence). The CDR3 is 15 amino acids. V dropped 4 bases and J dropped 6 bases, with 19 bases sitting between them. The DNA for the CDR3 is TGCAGTGCTACCCGGGAGCAGGGGAGTAGTCAGCCCCAGCATTTT. Its translation: CSATREQGSSQPQHF.

This chain connects TRBV30 to TRBJ2-1; either TRBD1 or TRBD2 may fit D (5 bases each). Looked up from germline, CDR1 is GTSNPN and CDR2 is SVGIG (reference sequence). This CDR3 comprises 16 residues. Trimming pared 5 bases from V and 7 bases from J, leaving 24 bases between. This CDR3 reads CAWSRVVVSGANEQFF. CDR3 DNA sequence: TGTGCCTGGTCTAGGGTCGTAGTTTCCGGGGCAAATGAGCAGTTCTTC.

V usage is TRBV19 and J usage is TRBJ1-5, with D maybe TRBD1 (5 bases). V lost 5 bases and J 7 bases, leaving 18 bases between the germline ends. This CDR3 has 15 amino acids. The V gene's germline CDR1 is LNHDA and CDR2 SQIVND (reference sequence). The CDR3 DNA follows: TGTGCCAGTAGTCCGAACGGGGGACCCCGCCAGCCCCAGCATTTT. Its protein product is CASSPNGGPRQPQHF.

The chain combines TRBV6-1 with TRBJ1-2, with D tentatively TRBD1 (5 bases). The germline gives CDR1 MNHNS, CDR2 SASEGT. The CDR3 contains 14 residues. The V and J ends lost 2 bases and 4 bases respectively, with 11 bases between them. The CDR3 loop reads CASSESTGGYGYTF. CDR3 coding DNA: TGTGCCAGCAGTGAAAGTACCGGGGGCTATGGCTACACCTTC.

The J gene is TRBJ1-2, the V gene TRBV14; 9 nucleotides line up with TRBD1. CDR1 is SGHDN, CDR2 FVKESK, per germline. Trimming cost V 0 bases and J 8 bases; bases outside gene matches: 13. The CDR3 spans 17 residues. The chain's CDR3 is CASSQDQTGQGGNGYTF. CDR3 DNA: TGTGCCAGCAGCCAAGATCAAACGGGACAGGGTGGTAACGGCTACACCTTC. The full variable domain, completed using reference TRBV14 and TRBJ1-2, is EAGVTQFPSHSVIEKGQTVTLRCDPISGHDNLYWYRRVMGKEIKFLLHFVKESKQDESGMPNNRFLAERTGGTYSTLKVQPAELEDSGVYFCASSQDQTGQGGNGYTFGSGTRLTVV.

This clonotype was recorded once. V is TRBV19 and J is TRBJ1-5; 7 positions match TRBD1. Trimming at V came to 4 bases and at J to 6 bases, leaving 6 bases not matched to a gene. The V gene's germline CDR1 is LNHDA and CDR2 SQIVND (reference sequence). The CDR3 has 14 residues. As DNA, the CDR3 is TGTGCCAGTAGTACCCAGGGGGGCGGTCAGCCCCAGCATTTT. It translates to CASSTQGGGQPQHF.

The chain uses TRBV6-5 and TRBJ1-3; D call uncertain. V was trimmed by 0 bases and J by 0 bases, leaving 6 bases between them. The V gene's germline CDR1 is MNHEY and CDR2 SVGAGI. CDR3 size: 15 residues. The CDR3 here is CASSYSGSSGNTIYF. CDR3 in DNA: TGTGCCAGCAGTTACTCGGGAAGCTCTGGAAACACCATATATTTT.

CDR3 nucleotide sequence: TGTGCCAGCAGCTATCCCCAAGAGACCCAGTACTTC. Its translation: CASSYPQETQYF. V usage is TRBV7-8 and J usage is TRBJ2-5; D unclear. Germline CDR1 and CDR2: SGHVS and FQNEAQ. V lost 4 bases, J lost 1 base, and 4 bases lay in between. There are 12 residues in the CDR3.

The genes are TRBV10-3 and TRBJ2-7, with D unclear. The CDR3 length is 13 residues. V shed 9 bases and J shed 4 bases, with 16 bases lying between them. CDR1 is ENHRY, CDR2 SYGVKD, per germline. The CDR3 region is CAIAATYDYEQYF. The CDR3 DNA sequence: TGTGCCATTGCTGCCACGTATGATTACGAGCAGTACTTC.

V usage is TRBV2 and J usage is TRBJ2-3; 9 positions match TRBD1. V lost 10 bases, J lost 2 bases, and 10 bases stayed unmatched. Germline V gene sequence: CDR1 SNHLY, CDR2 FYNNEI. The CDR3 sequence is 15 residues long. CDR3 nucleotide sequence: TGTGCCACCTCACACAGGGGGCTAGCCACAGATACGCAGTATTTT. Translated: CATSHRGLATDTQYF.